Shown below are 14 T cell receptor beta chains from a single sample sequenced in a study of cytomegalovirus exposure and HLA in healthy donors. Clones were sequenced by immunoSEQ multiplex PCR, and TCRdb holds only the in-frame ones, with some missing. The table lists under 200,000 clones, about 80% of them singletons, with more than 6.5% in the top ten. Sequenced input: PBMCs. The receptors stem from a man aged 18 to 29 in good health and CMV-seropositive.

The rearrangement uses TRBV19 and TRBJ2-2; a weak D match, TRBD1 (5 bases). V dropped 8 bases and J dropped 5 bases, with 9 bases sitting between them. This CDR3 region has 12 residues. From germline, CDR1 is LNHDA and CDR2 SQIVND (reference sequence). The CDR3 nucleotides are TGTGCCAGTGACCCAGGGACCGGGGAGCTGTTTTTT. As protein: CASDPGTGELFF.

This clone was seen a handful of times. The chain employs TRBV11-3 and TRBJ2-1; a possible D gene is TRBD2 (5 bases). Trimming shortened V by 4 bases and J by 6 bases, and 22 bases separated the two germline ends. Germline values: CDR1 SGHNT, CDR2 YENEEA. The CDR3 is made up of 17 amino acids. The CDR3 region is CASSSLDRWTEGNEQFF. The CDR3 DNA reads as TGTGCCAGCAGCTCATTAGACCGTTGGACTGAGGGCAATGAGCAGTTCTTC.

The chain uses TRBV2 and TRBJ2-5, with a possible D match to TRBD1 (6 bases). This CDR3 contains 12 residues. CDR1 is SNHLY, CDR2 FYNNEI, per germline. V dropped 8 bases and J dropped 5 bases, with 12 bases sitting between them. The CDR3 region is CASGWGQETQYF. CDR3 DNA: TGTGCCAGCGGTTGGGGGCAGGAGACCCAGTACTTC.

The chain recombines TRBV29-1 with TRBJ2-3; 8 bases align to TRBD1. V was clipped by 4 bases and J by 2 bases; unmatched bases: 5. The CDR3 has 14 residues. Germline CDR1 SQVTM, CDR2 ANQGSEA. The CDR3 region has the DNA TGCAGCGTTGTATCCCAGGGGGCCACAGATACGCAGTATTTT. This codes for CSVVSQGATDTQYF.

The chain joins TRBV28 to TRBJ2-2; 9 bases are a match to TRBD2. CDR3 length: 16 amino acids. V was clipped by 6 bases and J by 1 base; unmatched bases: 6. In germline, CDR1 is MDHEN, CDR2 SYDVKM. In DNA, the CDR3 is TGTGCCAGCAGAGTGACTAGCGGACTGAACACCGGGGAGCTGTTTTTT. Protein product: CASRVTSGLNTGELFF.

On this clone: This clone may be a read error of a much larger clone one base away. The chain employs TRBV5-4 and TRBJ2-1, with 10 positions matching TRBD2. The ends lost 0 bases at V and 4 bases at J; junction bases unmatched: 1. CDR3 length: 15 residues. Germline values: CDR1 SGHNT, CDR2 YYREEE (reference sequence). CDR3 amino acids: CASSLGTSGYNEQFF. CDR3 DNA sequence: TGTGCCAGCAGCTTGGGGACTAGCGGATACAATGAGCAGTTCTTC.

The table lists this clone with a count of one. This rearrangement joins TRBV30 to TRBJ2-7; D is possibly TRBD2 (6 bases). The germline V gene has CDR1 GTSNPN and CDR2 SVGIG (reference sequence). The CDR3 has 15 amino acids. The V gene lost 2 bases and the J gene lost 3 bases, with 17 bases spanning the gap. DNA for the CDR3: TGTGCCTGGAGTCGGGGACTTCTGGGATACTACGAGCAGTACTTC. Encoded protein: CAWSRGLLGYYEQYF. Together with reference TRBV30 and TRBJ2-7, the CDR3 gives the full variable domain: SQTIHQWPATLVQPVGSPLSLECTVEGTSNPNLYWYRQAAGRGLQLLFYSVGIGQISSEVPQNLSASRPQDRQFILSSKKLLLSDSGFYLCAWSRGLLGYYEQYFGPGTRLTVT.

The chain recombines TRBV7-2 with TRBJ2-3, with 9 bases fitting TRBD2. This CDR3 has 15 residues. J gave up 2 bases and V 4 bases, and 4 bases lay outside the gene matches. Germline CDR1 and CDR2: SGHTA and FQGNSA. The CDR3: CASSSSSGITDTQYF. CDR3 sequence (DNA): TGTGCCAGCAGCTCTTCTAGCGGGATCACAGATACGCAGTATTTT.

This chain joins TRBV7-3 and TRBJ2-1, with D possibly TRBD1 on 7 matching bases. Deletions cut 3 bases from V and 6 bases from J, with 9 bases between. Germline CDR1 and CDR2: SGHTA and FQGTGA. The CDR3 runs to 13 residues. CDR3 amino acids: CASSFQGGNEQFF. In nucleotides, the CDR3 is TGTGCCAGCAGCTTCCAGGGGGGCAATGAGCAGTTCTTC.

This chain's CDR3 is CSVDSPSRGLGTDTQYF. The CDR3 bases are TGCAGCGTTGACTCCCCCTCCAGGGGATTGGGGACAGATACGCAGTATTTT. The V and J genes are TRBV29-1 and TRBJ2-3; D may be TRBD1 (6 bases). V lost 3 bases and J lost 3, with 22 bases in between. Germline CDR1 SQVTM, CDR2 ANQGSEA. The CDR3 extends over 17 amino acids.

This sequence joins TRBV4-2 and TRBJ1-1, with D hard to call. The ends were cut back, 1 base at V and 3 bases at J, with 6 bases in the middle. The CDR3 is 13 amino acids. Germline V gene lookup returns CDR1 LGHNA and CDR2 YNFKEQ. In nucleotides, the CDR3 is TGTGCCAGCAGCCAAGGGGAGGACACTGAAGCTTTCTTT. Its translation is CASSQGEDTEAFF.

This clone was observed once. The CDR3 DNA sequence: TGTGCCAGCAGACTCCCGGGACTAGCGAAGTCCTACGAGCAGTACTTC. This sequence encodes CASRLPGLAKSYEQYF. This rearrangement joins TRBV2 to TRBJ2-7; 10 bases line up with TRBD2. Per germline, CDR1 SNHLY and CDR2 FYNNEI. The trim removed 6 bases at V and 1 base at J, leaving 9 bases unmatched. This CDR3 is 16 amino acids long. The whole variable domain, filled in from reference TRBV2 and TRBJ2-7, reads EPEVTQTPSHQVTQMGQEVILRCVPISNHLYFYWYRQILGQKVEFLVSFYNNEISEKSEIFDDQFSVERPDGSNFTLKIRSTKLEDSAMYFCASRLPGLAKSYEQYFGPGTRLTVT.

The chain links TRBV30 to TRBJ1-4; no definite D call. The CDR3 contains 11 residues. CDR1 and CDR2 from the germline V gene are GTSNPN and SVGIG (reference sequence). Trimming stripped 7 bases from V and 6 bases from J, with 9 bases between. In DNA, the CDR3 is TGTGCCTACCGATCGGATGAAAAACTGTTTTTT. The encoded protein is CAYRSDEKLFF.

Only one count was recorded for this clone. This sequence joins TRBV7-6 and TRBJ2-3, with 7 bases aligning to TRBD2. V was clipped by 5 bases and J by 5 bases; unmatched bases: 13. The CDR3 totals 16 residues. CDR1 SGHVS and CDR2 FNYEAQ come from the germline V gene. This chain's CDR3 is CASSPRRGVAGDTQYF. Written as DNA, the CDR3 is TGTGCCAGCAGCCCCCGCCGGGGGGTAGCAGGAGATACGCAGTATTTT.